The source of this TCR beta chain is a study of cytomegalovirus exposure and HLA in healthy donors. Broader study findings: TCR beta chains associated with HLA were, in a later analysis, more clonally expanded than equally common others. In a later analysis, CMV-associated beta chains were mostly HLA-associated, it appeared.

The PCR contained 60 Vbeta and 13 Jbeta primers. The data were produced by immunoSEQ multiplex PCR, yet TCRdb's version contains in-frame clones alone and is incomplete. The repertoire holds 200,000 to 300,000 clones, with roughly 87% as singletons. Trimming took 0 bases from V and 14 from J; bases not matched to a gene: 11. The germline V gene has CDR1 LGHNA and CDR2 YSLEER. The CDR3 sequence is 17 residues long. In regard to this clone: Its antigen is unidentified.

The sequencing sample was made of PBMCs. The source of this sequence is a woman aged 40 to 50 in good health and CMV-seropositive. This chain links TRBV4-3 with TRBJ1-6; TRBD1 agrees at 12 bases. The CDR3 sequence: CASSQDPPGTGGITLHF. CDR3 DNA sequence: TGCGCCAGCAGCCAAGACCCTCCAGGGACAGGGGGCATCACCCTCCACTTT.